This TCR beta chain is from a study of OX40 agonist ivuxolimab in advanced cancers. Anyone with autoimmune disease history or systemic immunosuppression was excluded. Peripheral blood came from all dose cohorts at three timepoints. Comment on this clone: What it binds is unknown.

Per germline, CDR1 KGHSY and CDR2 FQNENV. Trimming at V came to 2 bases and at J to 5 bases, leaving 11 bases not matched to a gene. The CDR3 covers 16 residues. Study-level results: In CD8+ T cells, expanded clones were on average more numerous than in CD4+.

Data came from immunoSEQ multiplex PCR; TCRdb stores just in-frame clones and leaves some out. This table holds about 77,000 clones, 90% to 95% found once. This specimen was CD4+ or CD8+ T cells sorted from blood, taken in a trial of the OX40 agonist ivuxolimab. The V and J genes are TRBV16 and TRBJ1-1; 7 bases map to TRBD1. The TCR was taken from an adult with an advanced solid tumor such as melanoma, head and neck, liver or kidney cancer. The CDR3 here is CASSQRGLGESTEAFF. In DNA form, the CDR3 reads TGTGCCAGCAGCCAAAGGGGGCTTGGGGAAAGTACTGAAGCTTTCTTT.